What follows are 10 T cell receptor beta chains derived from one specimen sequenced in a study of blood T cell repertoires in COVID-19. Measured with immunoSEQ multiplex PCR; TCRdb has only the in-frame clones, and not every one. Of about 170,000 clones listed, around 87% were seen once; the top ten hold just over 2.5%. Sequenced sample: peripheral blood. These TCRs come from an elderly woman with COVID-19, enrolled during active disease.

The gene calls are TRBV7-9 and TRBJ1-2; D not certain. This CDR3 contains 13 residues. V lost 1 base and J 8 bases, leaving 11 bases between the germline ends. CDR1 is SEHNR and CDR2 is FQNEAQ in the germline V gene (reference sequence). The CDR3 nucleotides are TGTGCCAGCAGCTTAGAGTCTGCGGGCGGCTACACCTTC. Translated, it gives CASSLESAGGYTF.

V is TRBV19 and J is TRBJ2-7; D call uncertain. The CDR3 extends over 14 amino acids. Germline-derived CDR1 and CDR2 are LNHDA and SQIVND (reference sequence). V lost 5 bases and J 2 bases, leaving 13 bases between the germline ends. The CDR3 DNA reads TGTGCCAGTAGTTCGCTGGCTTCAACCTACGAGCAGTACTTC. Translation gives CASSSLASTYEQYF.

The genes are TRBV6-2 or TRBV6-3 and TRBJ2-7, with 8 bases fitting TRBD1. This CDR3 comprises 14 residues. Losses at the gene ends were 5 bases for V and 3 bases for J; bases not matched to a gene: 6. CDR1 is MNHEY, CDR2 SVGEGT, per germline. The CDR3 region has the DNA TGTGCCAGCAGTACAGGGGGTCTGAGCTACGAGCAGTACTTC. It codes for CASSTGGLSYEQYF.

For this clone: Other DNA sequences in this sample translate to the same CDR3. J is TRBJ1-5 and V is TRBV9, with 8 bases aligning to TRBD1. The CDR3 contains 15 residues. The V gene end was trimmed by 0 bases and the J gene end by 6 bases; junction bases not matched to a gene: 5. CDR1 SGDLS and CDR2 YYNGEE come from the germline V gene. For the CDR3, the DNA is TGTGCCAGCAGCGTAGGCCAGGGGGCCGGTCAGCCCCAGCATTTT. Protein: CASSVGQGAGQPQHF.

The rearrangement joins TRBV5-1 to TRBJ2-3; D is perhaps TRBD2 (5 bases). The V end lost 4 bases, the J end lost 1 base, and 13 bases lay between the germline ends. The germline V gene has CDR1 SGHRS and CDR2 YFSETQ. This CDR3 contains 15 residues. CDR3 sequence reads: CASSELSGGTDTQYF. Written as DNA, the CDR3 is TGCGCCAGCAGCGAACTTTCCGGGGGCACAGATACGCAGTATTTT.

V usage is TRBV5-4 and J usage is TRBJ2-1; a possible D gene is TRBD2 (5 bases). In germline, CDR1 is SGHNT, CDR2 YYREEE (reference sequence). There are 12 residues in the CDR3. The V end lost 1 base, the J end lost 9 bases, and 8 bases lay between the germline ends. The CDR3 region has the DNA TGTGCCAGCAGCTTGCTCGCGGGTGAGCAGTTCTTC. Its translation: CASSLLAGEQFF.

This chain uses TRBV5-1 with TRBJ2-1; 11 bases are shared with TRBD2. Germline V CDR1 and CDR2: SGHRS, YFSETQ. The V gene end was trimmed by 5 bases and the J gene end by 8 bases; junction bases not matched to a gene: 3. This CDR3 has 13 residues. The chain's CDR3 is CASSSGRDDEQFF. The CDR3, as DNA: TGCGCCAGCAGTAGCGGGAGGGACGATGAGCAGTTCTTC.

DNA of the CDR3: TGCGCCAGCAGCCTTGACTATCTCTATCAGCCCCAGCATTTT. This gives the protein CASSLDYLYQPQHF. The V call is TRBV5-1, the J call TRBJ1-5; D remains ambiguous. Germline loops: CDR1 SGHRS, CDR2 YFSETQ. There are 14 residues in the CDR3. The ends were cut back, 4 bases at V and 5 bases at J, with 13 bases in the middle.

The gene calls are TRBV28 and TRBJ1-2; no clear D. CDR3 size: 12 residues. Germline CDR1 reads MDHEN; CDR2 reads SYDVKM. V lost 7 bases and J 8 bases, leaving 14 bases between the germline ends. The CDR3 is CASISPLGGYTF. CDR3 nucleotides: TGTGCCAGCATATCACCCCTCGGGGGCTACACCTTC.

The chain carries TRBV3-1 (or the pseudogene TRBV3-2) and TRBJ1-5; D call uncertain. CDR3 length: 17 residues. V lost 0 bases and J lost 0, with 12 bases in between. The germline gives CDR1 LGHDT, CDR2 YNNKEL (reference sequence). CDR3 protein: CASSQDLAVYSNQPQHF. The DNA of the CDR3 is TGTGCCAGCAGCCAAGATCTCGCGGTATATAGCAATCAGCCCCAGCATTTT.